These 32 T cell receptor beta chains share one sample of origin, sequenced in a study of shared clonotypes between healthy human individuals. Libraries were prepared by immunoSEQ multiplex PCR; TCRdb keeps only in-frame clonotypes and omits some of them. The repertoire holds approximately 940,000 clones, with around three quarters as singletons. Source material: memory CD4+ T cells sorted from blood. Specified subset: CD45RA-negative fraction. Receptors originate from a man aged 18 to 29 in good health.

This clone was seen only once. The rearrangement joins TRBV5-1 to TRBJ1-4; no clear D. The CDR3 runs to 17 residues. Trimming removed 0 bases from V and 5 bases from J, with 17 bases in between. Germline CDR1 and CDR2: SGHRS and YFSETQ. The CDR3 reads CASSLARASSRNEKLFF. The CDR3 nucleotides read TGCGCCAGCAGCTTGGCCCGGGCCTCGAGTCGGAATGAAAAACTGTTTTTT. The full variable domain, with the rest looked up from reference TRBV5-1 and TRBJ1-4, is KAGVTQTPRYLIKTRGQQVTLSCSPISGHRSVSWYQQTPGQGLQFLFEYFSETQRNKGNFPGRFSGRQFSNSRSEMNVSTLELGDSALYLCASSLARASSRNEKLFFGSGTQLSVL.

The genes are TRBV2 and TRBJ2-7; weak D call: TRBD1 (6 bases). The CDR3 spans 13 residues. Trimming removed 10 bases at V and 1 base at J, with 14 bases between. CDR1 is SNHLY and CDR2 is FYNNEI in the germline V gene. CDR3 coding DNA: TGTGCCACCCAGGCACAGGGATCCTACGAGCAGTACTTC. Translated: CATQAQGSYEQYF. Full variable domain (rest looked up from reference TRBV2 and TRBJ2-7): EPEVTQTPSHQVTQMGQEVILRCVPISNHLYFYWYRQILGQKVEFLVSFYNNEISEKSEIFDDQFSVERPDGSNFTLKIRSTKLEDSAMYFCATQAQGSYEQYFGPGTRLTVT.

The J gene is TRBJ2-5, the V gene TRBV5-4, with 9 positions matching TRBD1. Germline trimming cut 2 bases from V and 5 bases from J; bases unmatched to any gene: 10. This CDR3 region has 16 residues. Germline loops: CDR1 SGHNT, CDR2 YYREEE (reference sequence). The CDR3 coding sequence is TGTGCCAGCAGCTTAGGGACAGGGACTCCGATGGAGACCCAGTACTTC. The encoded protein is CASSLGTGTPMETQYF. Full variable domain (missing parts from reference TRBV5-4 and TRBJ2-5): ETGVTQSPTHLIKTRGQQVTLRCSSQSGHNTVSWYQQALGQGPQFIFQYYREEENGRGNFPPRFSGLQFPNYSSELNVNALELDDSALYLCASSLGTGTPMETQYFGPGTRLLVL.

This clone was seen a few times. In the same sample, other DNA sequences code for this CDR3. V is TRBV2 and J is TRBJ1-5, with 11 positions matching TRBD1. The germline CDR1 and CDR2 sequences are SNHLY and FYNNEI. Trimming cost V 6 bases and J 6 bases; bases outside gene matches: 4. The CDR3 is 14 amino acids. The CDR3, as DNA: TGTGCCAGCAGCGGACAGGGGGCAGGTCAGCCCCAGCATTTT. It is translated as CASSGQGAGQPQHF.

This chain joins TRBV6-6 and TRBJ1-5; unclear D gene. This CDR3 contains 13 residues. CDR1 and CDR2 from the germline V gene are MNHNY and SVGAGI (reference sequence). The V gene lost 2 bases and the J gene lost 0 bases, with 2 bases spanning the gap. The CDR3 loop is CASSYLSNQPQHF. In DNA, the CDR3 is TGTGCCAGCAGTTACCTTAGCAATCAGCCCCAGCATTTT.

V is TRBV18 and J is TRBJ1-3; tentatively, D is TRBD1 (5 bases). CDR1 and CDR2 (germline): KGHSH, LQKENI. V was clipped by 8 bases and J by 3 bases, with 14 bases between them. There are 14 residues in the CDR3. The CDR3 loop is CASDPGLDGNTIYF. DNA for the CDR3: TGTGCCAGCGATCCAGGGTTGGATGGAAACACCATATATTTT. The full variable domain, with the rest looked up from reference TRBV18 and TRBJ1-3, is NAGVMQNPRHLVRRRGQEARLRCSPMKGHSHVYWYRQLPEEGLKFMVYLQKENIIDESGMPKERFSAEFPKEGPSILRIQQVVRGDSAAYFCASDPGLDGNTIYFGEGSWLTVV.

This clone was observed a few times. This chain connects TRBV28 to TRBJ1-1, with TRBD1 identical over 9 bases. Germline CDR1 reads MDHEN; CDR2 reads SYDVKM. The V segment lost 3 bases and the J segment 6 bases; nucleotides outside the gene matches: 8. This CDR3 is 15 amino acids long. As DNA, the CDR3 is TGTGCCAGCAGTTTGGTCCTAGGGGACAGGGCTGAAGCTTTCTTT. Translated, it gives CASSLVLGDRAEAFF.

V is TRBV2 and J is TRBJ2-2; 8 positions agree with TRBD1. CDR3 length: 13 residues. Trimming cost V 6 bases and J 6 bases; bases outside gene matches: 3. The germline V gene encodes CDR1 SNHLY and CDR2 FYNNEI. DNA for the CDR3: TGTGCCAGCAGAGGGACAGGACCCGGGGAGCTGTTTTTT. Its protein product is CASRGTGPGELFF.

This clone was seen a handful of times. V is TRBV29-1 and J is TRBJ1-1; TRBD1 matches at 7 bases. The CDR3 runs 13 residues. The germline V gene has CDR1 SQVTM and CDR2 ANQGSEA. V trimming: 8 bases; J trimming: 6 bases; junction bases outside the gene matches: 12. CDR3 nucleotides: TGCAGCAGCCGGGACAGAGATACTTCTGAAGCTTTCTTT. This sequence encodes CSSRDRDTSEAFF.

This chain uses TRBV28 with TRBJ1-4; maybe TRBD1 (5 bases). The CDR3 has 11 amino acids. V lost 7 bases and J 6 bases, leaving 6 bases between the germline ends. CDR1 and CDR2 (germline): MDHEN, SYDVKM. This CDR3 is CASKGYEKLFF. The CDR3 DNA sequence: TGTGCCAGCAAGGGGTATGAAAAACTGTTTTTT.

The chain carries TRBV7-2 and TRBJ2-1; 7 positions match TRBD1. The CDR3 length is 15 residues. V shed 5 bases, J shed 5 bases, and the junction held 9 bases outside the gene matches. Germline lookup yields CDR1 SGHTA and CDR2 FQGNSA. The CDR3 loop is CASSPPGQRDNEQFF. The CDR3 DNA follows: TGTGCCAGCAGCCCTCCGGGACAGCGCGACAATGAGCAGTTCTTC.

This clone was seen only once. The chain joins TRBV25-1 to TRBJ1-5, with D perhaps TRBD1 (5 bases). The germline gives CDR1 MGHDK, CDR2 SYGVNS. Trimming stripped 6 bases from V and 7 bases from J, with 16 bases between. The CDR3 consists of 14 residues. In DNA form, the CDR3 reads TGTGCCAGCAGCCCGGGACTTGGAGGCCAGCCCCAGCATTTT. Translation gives CASSPGLGGQPQHF.

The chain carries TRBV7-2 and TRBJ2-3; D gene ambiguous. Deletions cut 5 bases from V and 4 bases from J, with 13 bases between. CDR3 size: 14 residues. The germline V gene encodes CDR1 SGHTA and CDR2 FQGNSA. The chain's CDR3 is CASSTRSGADTQYF. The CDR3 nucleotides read TGTGCCAGCAGCACCCGGAGTGGAGCAGATACGCAGTATTTT.

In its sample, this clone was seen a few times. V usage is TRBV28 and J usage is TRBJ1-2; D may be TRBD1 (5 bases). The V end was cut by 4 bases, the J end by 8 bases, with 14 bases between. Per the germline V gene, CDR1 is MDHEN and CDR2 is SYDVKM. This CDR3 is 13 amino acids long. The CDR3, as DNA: TGTGCCAGCAGTTCCCTCAGGGCGCCGGGCTACACCTTC. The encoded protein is CASSSLRAPGYTF.

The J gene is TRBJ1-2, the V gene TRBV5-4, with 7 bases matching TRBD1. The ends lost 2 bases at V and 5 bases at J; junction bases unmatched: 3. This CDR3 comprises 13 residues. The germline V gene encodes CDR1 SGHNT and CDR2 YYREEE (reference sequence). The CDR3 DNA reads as TGTGCCAGCAGCTTCGGACAGGCTTATGGCTACACCTTC. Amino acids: CASSFGQAYGYTF.

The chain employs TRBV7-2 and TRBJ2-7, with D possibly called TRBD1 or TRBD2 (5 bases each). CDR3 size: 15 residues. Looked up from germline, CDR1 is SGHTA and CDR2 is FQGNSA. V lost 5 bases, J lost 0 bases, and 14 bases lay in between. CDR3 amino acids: CASSARSGSSYEQYF. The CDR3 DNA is TGTGCCAGCAGCGCGCGGTCAGGGAGCTCCTACGAGCAGTACTTC.

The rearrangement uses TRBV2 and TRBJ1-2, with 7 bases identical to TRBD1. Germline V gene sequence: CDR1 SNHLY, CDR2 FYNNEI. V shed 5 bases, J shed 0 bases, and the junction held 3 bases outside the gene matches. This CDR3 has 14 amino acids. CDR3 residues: CASSLGQTNYGYTF. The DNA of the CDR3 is TGTGCCAGCAGTTTGGGACAGACTAACTATGGCTACACCTTC.

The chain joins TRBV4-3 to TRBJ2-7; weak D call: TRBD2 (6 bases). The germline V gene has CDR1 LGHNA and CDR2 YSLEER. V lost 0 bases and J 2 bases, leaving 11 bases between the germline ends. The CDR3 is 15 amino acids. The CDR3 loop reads CASSQDNGGTYEQYF. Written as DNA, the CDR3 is TGCGCCAGCAGCCAAGATAATGGGGGGACCTACGAGCAGTACTTC.

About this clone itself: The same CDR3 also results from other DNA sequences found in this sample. CDR3 sequence: CSARVGDTQYF. CDR3 DNA: TGCAGTGCTAGAGTCGGGGATACGCAGTATTTT. The chain joins TRBV20-1 to TRBJ2-3, with unresolved D. Germline V lookup: CDR1 DFQATT, CDR2 SNEGSKA (reference sequence). Trimming took off 1 base at V and 6 bases at J, with 5 bases between the two ends. This CDR3 region has 11 residues.

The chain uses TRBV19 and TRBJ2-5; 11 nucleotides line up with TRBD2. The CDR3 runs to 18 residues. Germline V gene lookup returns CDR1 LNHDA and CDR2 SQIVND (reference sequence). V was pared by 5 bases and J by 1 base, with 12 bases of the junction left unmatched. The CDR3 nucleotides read TGTGCCAGTAGTCCATCACTAGCGGGGGAGACCCTCCAAGAGACCCAGTACTTC. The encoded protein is CASSPSLAGETLQETQYF.

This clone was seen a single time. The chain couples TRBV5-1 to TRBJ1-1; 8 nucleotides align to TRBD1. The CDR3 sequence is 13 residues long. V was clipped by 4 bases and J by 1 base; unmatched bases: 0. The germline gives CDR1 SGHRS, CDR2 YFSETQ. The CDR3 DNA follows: TGCGCCAGCAGCACAGGGGGGAACACTGAAGCTTTCTTT. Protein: CASSTGGNTEAFF.

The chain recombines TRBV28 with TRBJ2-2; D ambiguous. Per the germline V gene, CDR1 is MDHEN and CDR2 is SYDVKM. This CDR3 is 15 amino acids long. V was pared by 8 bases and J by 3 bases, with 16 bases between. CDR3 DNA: TGTGCCAGCCACCCGCCGAAATTATACACCGGGGAGCTGTTTTTT. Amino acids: CASHPPKLYTGELFF.

CDR3: CAWSNEETQYF. In DNA form, the CDR3 reads TGTGCCTGGAGTAATGAAGAGACCCAGTACTTC. V usage is TRBV30 and J usage is TRBJ2-5; D gene ambiguous. The germline V gene encodes CDR1 GTSNPN and CDR2 SVGIG (reference sequence). There are 11 residues in the CDR3. The V and J ends lost 2 bases and 3 bases respectively, with 4 bases between them.

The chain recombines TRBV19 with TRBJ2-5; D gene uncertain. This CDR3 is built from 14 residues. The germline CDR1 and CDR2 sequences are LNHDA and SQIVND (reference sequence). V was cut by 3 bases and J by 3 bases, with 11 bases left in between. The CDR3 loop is CASSIGQTKETQYF. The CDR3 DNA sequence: TGTGCCAGTAGTATTGGGCAGACGAAAGAGACCCAGTACTTC. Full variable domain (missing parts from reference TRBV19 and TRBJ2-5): DGGITQSPKYLFRKEGQNVTLSCEQNLNHDAMYWYRQDPGQGLRLIYYSQIVNDFQKGDIAEGYSVSREKKESFPLTVTSAQKNPTAFYLCASSIGQTKETQYFGPGTRLLVL.

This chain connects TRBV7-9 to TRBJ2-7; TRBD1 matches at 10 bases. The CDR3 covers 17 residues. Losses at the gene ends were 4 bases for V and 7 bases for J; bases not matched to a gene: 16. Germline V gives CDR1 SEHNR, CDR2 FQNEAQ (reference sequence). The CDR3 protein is CASSSGTGVLRGEEQYF. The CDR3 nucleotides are TGTGCCAGCAGCTCCGGGACAGGGGTTCTGAGGGGTGAGGAGCAGTACTTC.

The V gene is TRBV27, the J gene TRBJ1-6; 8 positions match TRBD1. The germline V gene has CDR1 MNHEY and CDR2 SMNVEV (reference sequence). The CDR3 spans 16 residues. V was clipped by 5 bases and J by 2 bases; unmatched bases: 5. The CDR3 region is CASSPDREPYNSPLHF. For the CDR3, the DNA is TGTGCCAGCAGTCCGGACAGGGAACCCTATAATTCACCCCTCCACTTT.

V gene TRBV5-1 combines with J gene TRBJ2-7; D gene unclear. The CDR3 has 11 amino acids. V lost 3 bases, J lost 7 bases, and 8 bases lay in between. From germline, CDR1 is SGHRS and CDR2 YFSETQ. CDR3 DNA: TGCGCCAGCAGCTCAACTCGGGAGCAGTACTTC. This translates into CASSSTREQYF.

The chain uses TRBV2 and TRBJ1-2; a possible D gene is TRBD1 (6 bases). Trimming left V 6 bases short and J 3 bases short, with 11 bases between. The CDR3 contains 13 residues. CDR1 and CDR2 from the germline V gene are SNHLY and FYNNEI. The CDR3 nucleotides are TGTGCCAGCAGGGGGGACATATACTATGGCTACACCTTC. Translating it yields CASRGDIYYGYTF.

The CDR3 protein is CASSSGTTRWEQFF. CDR3 nucleotide sequence: TGTGCCAGCAGCAGTGGGACGACCCGTTGGGAGCAGTTCTTC. The chain carries TRBV5-4 and TRBJ2-1; D possibly matches TRBD1 or TRBD2 (5 bases each). The V end was cut by 4 bases, the J end by 10 bases, with 18 bases between. The CDR3 contains 14 residues. Germline V gene data show CDR1 as SGHNT and CDR2 as YYREEE (reference sequence).

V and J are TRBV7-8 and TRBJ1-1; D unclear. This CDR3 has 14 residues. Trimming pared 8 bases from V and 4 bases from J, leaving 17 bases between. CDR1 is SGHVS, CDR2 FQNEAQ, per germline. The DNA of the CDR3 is TGTGCCAGCGTGAATTCGGCCGGGGTCACTGAAGCTTTCTTT. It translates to CASVNSAGVTEAFF.

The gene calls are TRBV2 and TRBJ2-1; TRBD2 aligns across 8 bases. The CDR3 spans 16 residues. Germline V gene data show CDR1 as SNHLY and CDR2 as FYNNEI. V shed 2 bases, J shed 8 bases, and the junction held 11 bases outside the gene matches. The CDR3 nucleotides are TGTGCCAGCAGTGAATCACGCGCGGGGGGACTCGATGAGCAGTTCTTC. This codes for CASSESRAGGLDEQFF.

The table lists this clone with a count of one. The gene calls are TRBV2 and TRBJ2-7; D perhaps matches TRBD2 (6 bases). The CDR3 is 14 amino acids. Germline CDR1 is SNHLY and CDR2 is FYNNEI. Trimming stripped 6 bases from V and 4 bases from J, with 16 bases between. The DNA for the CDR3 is TGTGCCAGCAGACCGGGACTGACAACATACGAGCAGTACTTC. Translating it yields CASRPGLTTYEQYF.